The rows below give T cell receptor beta chains drawn from one sample of a study of patients and donors after allogeneic stem cell transplantation. TCRdb analysed the RT-PCR reads with MiXCR anew, one entry per CDR3 protein. This sample has around 25,000 distinct CDR3 sequences, with approximately 43% found just once. The sample was blood, either unsorted or a sorted T cell fraction (not recorded which). The receptors shown here come from a human donor who was either an allogeneic HSCT recipient or a stem cell or donor lymphocyte infusion donor (not recorded which). It is not recorded whose cells these are; they may come from a transplant donor. Both conserved end residues are part of each CDR3. D genes are given only for firm matches. Size values are once, few and many counts, or a class for expanded clones, and some rows have none.

d_call	v_call	cdr3_length	clone_size	j_call	cdr3_nt	cdr3_aa
-	TRBV7-8	15	-	TRBJ1-1	TGTGCCAGCAGCCCCCGGAGGGGGGCGACCACTGAAGCTTTCTTT	CASSPRRGATTEAFF
TRBD1	TRBV2	15	-	TRBJ2-5	TGTGCCAGCAGTGGCTTCGGGACAGGAGAAGAGACCCAGTACTTC	CASSGFGTGEETQYF
-	TRBV4-1	13	-	TRBJ2-1	TGCGCCAGCAGCCAAGATCTGGGCAATGAGCAGTTCTTC	CASSQDLGNEQFF
-	TRBV5-4	15	-	TRBJ2-1	TGTGCCAGCCGGAAGGGGCCCCGCTCCTACAATGAGCAGTTCTTC	CASRKGPRSYNEQFF
-	TRBV5-1	14	few	TRBJ2-1	TGCGCCAGCAGCCTACGGACAGTTTACAATGAGCAGTTCTTC	CASSLRTVYNEQFF
-	TRBV12-3/TRBV12-4	14	-	TRBJ1-3	TGTGCCAGCACCGATACTCACTCTGGAAACACCATATATTTT	CASTDTHSGNTIYF
-	TRBV3-1	14	-	TRBJ1-6	TGTGCCAGCAGCCTGGAATTAAGTGGTTCACCCCTCCACTTT	CASSLELSGSPLHF
-	TRBV5-1	15	-	TRBJ1-1	TGCGCCAGCAGCTCGGTGTGGGGATCAAACACTGAAGCTTTCTTT	CASSSVWGSNTEAFF
TRBD1	TRBV27	14	-	TRBJ2-7	TGTGCCAGCAGTTTACGCGACAGGGGTTACGAGCAGTACTTC	CASSLRDRGYEQYF
-	TRBV12-3/TRBV12-4	11	few	TRBJ1-1	TGTGCCAGCAGTTTAAGGGGATCGGCTTTCTTT	CASSLRGSAFF
TRBD2	TRBV12-3/TRBV12-4	17	-	TRBJ2-1	TGTGCCAGCAGTCCCGGACTAGCGGGAGAGCTAGGCAATGAGCAGTTCTTC	CASSPGLAGELGNEQFF
TRBD1	TRBV3-1	16	-	TRBJ2-2	TGTGCCAGCAGCCAGAGGACAGGGGGCGGCACCGGGGAGCTGTTTTTT	CASSQRTGGGTGELFF
TRBD1	TRBV6-1	16	few	TRBJ1-2	TGTGCCAGCAGTGAGGGGACAGGGGGCGTGAGCTATGGCTACACCTTC	CASSEGTGGVSYGYTF
-	TRBV20-1	15	few	TRBJ1-2	TGCAGTGCTAGAGATTTACGAAGCCCTAACTATGGCTACACCTTC	CSARDLRSPNYGYTF
TRBD1	TRBV24-1	14	-	TRBJ1-5	TGTGCCACCGCGGGACAGGGCCGCAATCAGCCCCAGCATTTT	CATAGQGRNQPQHF
-	TRBV7-2	15	few	TRBJ1-4	TGTGCCAGCAGCTTACAGGCAGGGCTTGGTGAAAAACTGTTTTTT	CASSLQAGLGEKLFF
TRBD1	TRBV7-9	15	-	TRBJ2-7	TGTGCCAGCAGTCTTCACCGGGACAGGGACTACGAGCAGTACTTC	CASSLHRDRDYEQYF
TRBD1	TRBV18	17	-	TRBJ1-4	TGTGCCAGCTCACCTGTCTACCTCGGGACAGGCGGAGAAAAACTGTTTTTT	CASSPVYLGTGGEKLFF
-	TRBV5-1	12	-	TRBJ1-2	TGCGCCAGCAGCCCAGACTGGTTCGGCTACACCTTC	CASSPDWFGYTF
TRBD1	TRBV14	14	-	TRBJ1-1	TGTGCCAGCAGCCAGAGCAGGGGGCCCGGAGGAGCTTTCTTT	CASSQSRGPGGAFF
TRBD1	TRBV28	15	few	TRBJ1-6	TGTGCCAGCAGCTTGAGGGGGCTGGGGAATTCACCCCTCCACTTT	CASSLRGLGNSPLHF
TRBD2	TRBV4-1	17	-	TRBJ2-2	TGCGCCAGCAGCCTCGGCGGGGGGGCTGCCTACACCGGGGAGCTGTTTTTT	CASSLGGGAAYTGELFF
-	TRBV18	13	-	TRBJ1-2	TGTGCCAGCTCACCGGACAGATACTATGGCTACACCTTC	CASSPDRYYGYTF
-	TRBV12-3/TRBV12-4	15	-	TRBJ2-5	TGTGCCAGCAGCCCTCGGCAACCGTTCCAAGAGACCCAGTACTTC	CASSPRQPFQETQYF
-	TRBV3-1	15	few	TRBJ1-2	TGTGCCAGCAGCCAACTTCTTGGGTCCAACTATGGCTACACCTTC	CASSQLLGSNYGYTF
-	TRBV25-1	14	-	TRBJ1-1	TGTGCCAGCAGGGGCGATCCCTCGGGGACTGAAGCTTTCTTT	CASRGDPSGTEAFF
-	TRBV11-2	16	-	TRBJ1-1	TGTGCCAGCAGCTTTTTTATCGTAGCGCTGAACACTGAAGCTTTCTTT	CASSFFIVALNTEAFF
-	TRBV3-1	14	few	TRBJ1-6	TGTGCCAGCAGCCAAGAAGACAGGTCCTCACCCCTCCACTTT	CASSQEDRSSPLHF
TRBD2	TRBV15	18	-	TRBJ2-2	TGTGCCACCAGCAGATGGGGACTAGCGGGGCCTAACACCGGGGAGCTGTTTTTT	CATSRWGLAGPNTGELFF
-	TRBV6-1	13	-	TRBJ1-5	TGTGCCAGCAGTGAAACAGGCAATCAGCCCCAGCATTTT	CASSETGNQPQHF
-	TRBV5-1	17	few	TRBJ1-4	TGCGCCAGCAGCTTGGGACAGACTCTTGCAACTAATGAAAAACTGTTTTTT	CASSLGQTLATNEKLFF
-	TRBV27	13	few	TRBJ1-5	TGTGCCAGCGGGACTGGGGGCAATCAGCCCCAGCATTTT	CASGTGGNQPQHF
TRBD2	TRBV20-1	14	few	TRBJ2-1	TGCAGTGCCCCCCGGCTAGCGGAAGATAATGAGCAGTTCTTC	CSAPRLAEDNEQFF
-	TRBV21-1	14	-	TRBJ1-5	TGTGCCAGCAGCTCCTATCCGGGGAATCAGCCCCAGCATTTT	CASSSYPGNQPQHF
TRBD1	TRBV2	16	few	TRBJ2-1	TGTGCCAGCAGTGAAAGAGGCAGGGGGCGCCTCAATGAGCAGTTCTTC	CASSERGRGRLNEQFF
TRBD1	TRBV5-1	14	few	TRBJ1-1	TGCGCCAGCTACCCCCGGACAGGGAACACTGAAGCTTTCTTT	CASYPRTGNTEAFF
-	TRBV3-1	16	-	TRBJ2-3	TGTGCCAGCAGCCAAGATATGGCGGGAAACACAGATACGCAGTATTTT	CASSQDMAGNTDTQYF
TRBD1	TRBV20-1	16	-	TRBJ1-4	TGCAGTGCTAGAGATCCGGGACAGGGAACTAATGAAAAACTGTTTTTT	CSARDPGQGTNEKLFF
-	TRBV12-3/TRBV12-4	16	-	TRBJ1-6	TGTGCCAGCCGCCCTGGCAGGGGAAGGTATAATTCACCCCTCCACTTT	CASRPGRGRYNSPLHF